This TCR beta chain was observed in a study of blood T cell repertoires in COVID-19. Study in general: The United States, Italy and Spain were the sources of the acute and convalescent COVID-19 samples.

Profiled with immunoSEQ multiplex PCR; TCRdb holds only in-frame clones, not every one. The table lists approximately 140,000 clones, around 87% of them singletons, with roughly 4% in the top ten. Enrollees, about 18 to 89 years old, lived in about two dozen US areas. Cohort placement rested on clinical history that participants reported themselves. Exposed volunteers were people who met a COVID-19 case within 2 weeks before study entry. Per the germline V gene, CDR1 is MNHEY and CDR2 is SVGAGI. Trimming shortened V by 6 bases and J by 6 bases, and 15 bases separated the two germline ends. CDR3 length equals 15 residues.

The sample was PBMCs or T cells enriched from blood (not recorded which). This clonotype originated in a middle-aged woman who had been exposed to COVID-19. The V gene is TRBV6-5, the J gene TRBJ1-6; D is unresolved. As DNA, the CDR3 is TGTGCCAGCAGGCCCTTCGAACTCTCTAATTCACCCCTCCACTTT. Translation: CASRPFELSNSPLHF.